These 6 T cell receptor beta chains were sequenced from one sample in a study of blood T cell repertoires in COVID-19. Sequencing used immunoSEQ multiplex PCR; TCRdb keeps in-frame clones, though not all of them. The repertoire holds around 270,000 clones, with around 89% as singletons. Sequencing was performed on peripheral blood. All receptors come from a man in his forties with acute or convalescent COVID-19.

The chain recombines TRBV12-5 with TRBJ1-1, with a possible D match to TRBD1 (6 bases). The CDR3 is 14 residues long. Germline V gene data show CDR1 as LGHNT and CDR2 as FRNRAP. The V end lost 0 bases, the J end lost 7 bases, and 12 bases lay between the germline ends. CDR3 residues: CASGLVNREGEAFF. CDR3 nucleotide sequence: TGTGCTAGTGGTTTGGTAAACAGGGAGGGTGAAGCTTTCTTT.

The rearrangement links TRBV5-1 to TRBJ1-2, with 7 bases that match TRBD1. The V gene end was trimmed by 4 bases and the J gene end by 0 bases; junction bases not matched to a gene: 6. CDR1 is SGHRS and CDR2 is YFSETQ in the germline V gene. CDR3 length: 15 residues. CDR3 nucleotides: TGCGCCAGCAGCGGCTACACAGGGGCTAACTATGGCTACACCTTC. Its translation is CASSGYTGANYGYTF.

The V call is TRBV27, the J call TRBJ2-2; TRBD2 aligns across 8 bases. Germline-derived CDR1 and CDR2 are MNHEY and SMNVEV (reference sequence). V gave up 6 bases and J gave up 4 bases; unmatched junction bases: 7. This CDR3 has 15 amino acids. As DNA, the CDR3 is TGTGCCAGCAGGCCCGGGGGGGCCCTCACCGGGGAGCTGTTTTTT. This translates into CASRPGGALTGELFF.

The chain combines TRBV2 with TRBJ1-1, with D uncertain. Looked up from germline, CDR1 is SNHLY and CDR2 is FYNNEI. V was pared by 5 bases and J by 1 base, with 11 bases between. This CDR3 comprises 14 residues. The CDR3 loop is CASSTRVKNTEAFF. DNA of the CDR3: TGTGCCAGCAGTACGCGCGTTAAGAACACTGAAGCTTTCTTT.

The chain uses TRBV2 and TRBJ2-3, with unresolved D. V lost 6 bases, J lost 1 base, and 14 bases lay in between. The CDR3 contains 15 residues. From germline, CDR1 is SNHLY and CDR2 FYNNEI. The CDR3 protein is CASSYTYEGTDTQYF. Here the CDR3 DNA reads TGTGCCAGCAGCTACACTTACGAGGGCACAGATACGCAGTATTTT. The full variable domain, rest sourced from reference TRBV2 and TRBJ2-3, is EPEVTQTPSHQVTQMGQEVILRCVPISNHLYFYWYRQILGQKVEFLVSFYNNEISEKSEIFDDQFSVERPDGSNFTLKIRSTKLEDSAMYFCASSYTYEGTDTQYFGPGTRLTVL.

The rearrangement links TRBV27 to TRBJ1-1; 7 bases map to TRBD1. Germline CDR1 and CDR2: MNHEY and SMNVEV (reference sequence). The V gene end was trimmed by 5 bases and the J gene end by 3 bases; junction bases not matched to a gene: 6. There are 14 residues in the CDR3. The CDR3 coding sequence is TGTGCCAGCAGTCGTGGACAGGTGTACACTGAAGCTTTCTTT. It codes for CASSRGQVYTEAFF.